These 24 T cell receptor beta chains were sequenced from one sample in a study of T cells in Graves' hyperthyroidism and ophthalmopathy. Researchers took RNA transcripts and amplified the TCR beta CDR3 regions from them. TCR CDR3 regions were first amplified by RT-PCR with HTBI primers. TCRdb ran MiXCR on the multiplex PCR reads and lists one entry per CDR3 protein. This repertoire shows over 450,000 distinct CDR3 sequences, roughly 17% found once; its top ten account for roughly 15%. The sequencing sample was made of blood. These receptors were obtained from a woman aged 18-29 years with Graves' ophthalmopathy.

This clonotype was detected a few times. The germline gene is not matched at one end of the junction; a read error may be the cause. CDR3 sequence (DNA): TGCAGTGCTAGAGATTCCACAACAGCCTCCCACAATGAGCAGTTCTTC. Its protein is CSARDSTTASHNEQFF. This chain links TRBV20-1 with TRBJ2-1; no clear D. CDR1 and CDR2 (germline): DFQATT, SNEGSKA (reference sequence). The CDR3 covers 16 residues.

This clonotype was picked up many times. The genes are TRBV2 and TRBJ2-3; TRBD1 matches at 8 bases. The CDR3 spans 14 residues. CDR1 and CDR2 from the germline V gene are SNHLY and FYNNEI. V shed 4 bases and J 4 bases; nucleotides not matched to a gene: 4. The CDR3 coding sequence is TGTGCCAGCAGTGTTGGCAGGGGGCCAGATACGCAGTATTTT. Amino acids: CASSVGRGPDTQYF. Filled out from reference TRBV2 and TRBJ2-3, the complete variable domain reads EPEVTQTPSHQVTQMGQEVILRCVPISNHLYFYWYRQILGQKVEFLVSFYNNEISEKSEIFDDQFSVERPDGSNFTLKIRSTKLEDSAMYFCASSVGRGPDTQYFGPGTRLTVL.

About this clonotype itself: A read error may explain this, as a much larger clone is one base away. The rearrangement links TRBV5-6 to TRBJ2-3; D is ambiguous. This CDR3 has 11 residues. Germline CDR1 reads SGHDT; CDR2 reads YYEEEE. CDR3 sequence: CVSSITDTQYF. In DNA, the CDR3 is TGTGTCAGCAGCATCACAGATACGCAGTATTTT.

This clonotype has only a few counts. This chain uses TRBV27 with TRBJ1-1; 7 bases map to TRBD1. From germline, CDR1 is MNHEY and CDR2 SMNVEV (reference sequence). CDR3 length: 12 residues. The ends lost 6 bases at V and 7 bases at J; junction bases unmatched: 5. The CDR3 nucleotides are TGTGCCAGCAGAGGGGGCGGGAGTGAAGCTTTCTTT. It encodes CASRGGGSEAFF.

This clonotype appeared many times. This rearrangement joins TRBV20-1 to TRBJ2-5; D call uncertain. Per germline, CDR1 DFQATT and CDR2 SNEGSKA (reference sequence). CDR3 length equals 11 residues. Trimming stripped 7 bases from V and 2 bases from J, with 8 bases between. The CDR3 region has the DNA TGCAGTGGGCGAGGTCAAGAGACCCAGTACTTC. Protein product: CSGRGQETQYF.

This clonotype was recorded many times. This rearrangement joins TRBV28 to TRBJ2-4; 7 bases agree with TRBD2. This CDR3 region has 14 residues. J was trimmed by 7 bases and V by 3 bases; bases with no gene match: 6. From germline, CDR1 is MDHEN and CDR2 SYDVKM. The CDR3: CASSFFAGENIQYF. CDR3 coding DNA: TGTGCCAGCAGTTTCTTTGCGGGAGAGAACATTCAGTACTTC.

As concerns this clonotype: A much larger clonotype is one base distant, so this may be a read error. The chain employs TRBV24-1 and TRBJ1-2; D not resolved. V dropped 3 bases and J dropped 9 bases, with 7 bases sitting between them. The CDR3 spans 11 residues. Germline V gene data show CDR1 as KGHDR and CDR2 as SFDVKD. The CDR3 spells CATSDRYCYTF. The DNA for the CDR3 is TGTGCCACCAGTGATCGGTACTGCTACACCTTC.

This clonotype showed up many times. The chain uses TRBV12-3 or TRBV12-4 and TRBJ1-3; no clear D. The V and J ends lost 3 bases and 2 bases respectively, with 8 bases between them. The CDR3 has 14 amino acids. The CDR3 loop is CASSFGPAGNTIYF. For the CDR3, the DNA is TGTGCCAGCAGTTTCGGCCCTGCTGGAAACACCATATATTTT.

This clonotype was found many times. The chain joins TRBV5-5 to TRBJ2-3; D is ambiguous. Trimming cost V 7 bases and J 4 bases, with 10 bases left between them. Germline values: CDR1 SGHKS, CDR2 YYEKEE (reference sequence). The CDR3 totals 12 residues. CDR3 sequence reads: CASALGADTQYF. CDR3 nucleotides: TGTGCCAGCGCGCTTGGGGCAGATACGCAGTATTTT.

This clonotype was detected many times. The chain has TRBV28 and TRBJ1-1; D might be TRBD1 (5 bases). In germline, CDR1 is MDHEN, CDR2 SYDVKM. The length of the CDR3 is 12 residues. V lost 3 bases, J lost 12 bases, and 14 bases lay in between. The CDR3 protein is CASSLSRVVSFF. CDR3 in DNA: TGTGCCAGCAGTTTGTCCAGGGTGGTGTCTTTCTTT.

The V and J genes are TRBV5-1 and TRBJ2-2; D not resolved. Germline-derived CDR1 and CDR2 are SGHRS and YFSETQ. The CDR3 covers 14 residues. V was pared by 2 bases and J by 5 bases, with 10 bases between. This chain's CDR3 is CASSLNVDTGELFF. Here the CDR3 DNA reads TGCGCCAGCAGCTTAAATGTAGATACCGGGGAGCTGTTTTTT.

The rearrangement joins TRBV5-6 to TRBJ1-5, with TRBD1 matching 7 bases. Germline CDR1 SGHDT, CDR2 YYEEEE. The V segment lost 4 bases and the J segment 4 bases; nucleotides outside the gene matches: 8. The CDR3 length is 15 residues. CDR3 sequence: CASSQKSRGNQPQHF. CDR3 coding DNA: TGTGCCAGCAGCCAAAAATCCAGGGGGAATCAGCCCCAGCATTTT.

At least ten counts were recorded for this clonotype. The chain joins TRBV3-1 to TRBJ2-1; no firm D call. Between the trimmed V and J ends, which lost 1 base and 7 bases, there was a span of 8 bases. Germline V gives CDR1 LGHDT, CDR2 YNNKEL (reference sequence). The CDR3 runs 13 residues. CDR3: CASSQGPGNEQFF. In DNA, the CDR3 is TGTGCCAGCAGCCAAGGCCCCGGAAATGAGCAGTTCTTC.

This clonotype has a count of ten or more. The genes are TRBV27 and TRBJ2-7; either TRBD1 or TRBD2 may supply D (5 bases each). The CDR3 has 15 residues. Germline V CDR1 and CDR2: MNHEY, SMNVEV (reference sequence). V was cut by 5 bases and J by 0 bases, with 14 bases left in between. CDR3 coding DNA: TGTGCCAGCAGTGTCATTGGGACCCGCTCCTACGAGCAGTACTTC. Translation: CASSVIGTRSYEQYF.

The J gene is TRBJ1-5, the V gene TRBV7-2; 10 bases are a match to TRBD1. After removal of 1 base from V and 10 bases from J, the junction contained 4 bases not matched to a gene. CDR1 and CDR2 from the germline V gene are SGHTA and FQGNSA. This CDR3 has 14 amino acids. The CDR3 protein is CASSLVGQGVPQHF. Written as DNA, the CDR3 is TGTGCCAGCAGCTTAGTCGGACAGGGGGTTCCCCAGCATTTT.

The V call is TRBV5-5, the J call TRBJ1-4; 8 positions agree with TRBD1. CDR1 is SGHKS, CDR2 YYEKEE, per germline (reference sequence). Trimming took 4 bases from V and 10 from J; bases not matched to a gene: 6. The length of the CDR3 is 13 residues. DNA of the CDR3: TGTGCCAGCAGCCAGGGACAGGATGTAAAACTGTTTTTT. Translated: CASSQGQDVKLFF.

Here the CDR3 reads CASSQGSVLDEQFF. The CDR3 bases are TGCGCCAGCAGCCAAGGTTCAGTTTTAGATGAGCAGTTCTTC. The V gene is TRBV4-3, the J gene TRBJ2-1; D is ambiguous. Trimming left V 1 base short and J 8 bases short, with 12 bases between. From germline, CDR1 is LGHNA and CDR2 YSLEER. The CDR3 has 14 residues.

The chain combines TRBV7-8 with TRBJ2-7, with 10 bases identical to TRBD2. With 5 bases clipped from V and 7 bases from J, the junction kept 11 bases outside the gene matches. Per the germline V gene, CDR1 is SGHVS and CDR2 is FQNEAQ. The CDR3 totals 15 residues. The CDR3 DNA is TGTGCCAGCAGCGTTAGCGGGGGGAACACCGGGGAGCAGTACTTC. Protein product: CASSVSGGNTGEQYF. The entire variable domain, with the rest obtained from reference TRBV7-8 and TRBJ2-7, is as follows: GAGVSQSPRYKVAKRGQDVALRCDPISGHVSLFWYQQALGQGPEFLTYFQNEAQLDKSGLPSDRFFAERPEGSVSTLKIQRTQQEDSAVYLCASSVSGGNTGEQYFGPGTRLTVT.

This clonotype was recorded a few times. This rearrangement joins TRBV3-1 to TRBJ2-2; TRBD2 agrees at 13 bases. Trimming at V came to 0 bases and at J to 3 bases, leaving 4 bases not matched to a gene. This CDR3 comprises 18 residues. Germline CDR1 reads LGHDT; CDR2 reads YNNKEL (reference sequence). This CDR3 reads CASSQDGGLAGDTGELFF. CDR3 sequence (DNA): TGTGCCAGCAGCCAAGATGGCGGACTAGCGGGGGACACCGGGGAGCTGTTTTTT.

The rearrangement uses TRBV5-1 and TRBJ2-6; 9 bases align to TRBD1. The CDR3 totals 17 residues. J gave up 2 bases and V 3 bases, and 6 bases lay outside the gene matches. The germline CDR1 and CDR2 sequences are SGHRS and YFSETQ. The CDR3 here is CASSSRDRATGANVLTF. The CDR3 DNA reads as TGCGCCAGCAGCTCCCGGGACAGGGCAACTGGGGCCAACGTCCTGACTTTC.

The chain links TRBV27 to TRBJ2-1, with D perhaps matching TRBD1 (6 bases). With 6 bases removed from V and 4 bases from J, the gap between germline ends came to 16 bases. The length of the CDR3 is 15 residues. CDR1 MNHEY and CDR2 SMNVEV come from the germline V gene (reference sequence). The CDR3 protein is CASRSLGTNYNEQFF. The CDR3 bases are TGTGCCAGCAGATCGTTAGGGACAAATTACAATGAGCAGTTCTTC.

There are many counts of this clonotype. The chain uses TRBV20-1 and TRBJ2-7, with a weak D call TRBD1 (6 bases). Trimming stripped 8 bases from V and 3 bases from J, with 14 bases between. Germline V gene data show CDR1 as DFQATT and CDR2 as SNEGSKA (reference sequence). The CDR3 sequence is 12 residues long. CDR3 sequence: CSPGGTIYEQYF. The CDR3 bases are TGCAGTCCGGGTGGGACAATCTACGAGCAGTACTTC.

This clonotype showed up just a few times. J is TRBJ2-7 and V is TRBV30; the D gene is possibly TRBD2 (5 bases). The CDR3 has 14 amino acids. CDR1 and CDR2 from the germline V gene are GTSNPN and SVGIG (reference sequence). The V end was cut by 0 bases, the J end by 2 bases, with 11 bases between. CDR3 residues: CAWSVRGFPYEQYF. The CDR3 coding sequence is TGTGCCTGGAGTGTACGAGGGTTTCCCTACGAGCAGTACTTC.

The chain is built from TRBV10-3 and TRBJ1-1, with 7 nucleotides matching TRBD1. Germline V gene data show CDR1 as ENHRY and CDR2 as SYGVKD. The CDR3 has 14 residues. Trimming cost V 2 bases and J 4 bases; bases outside gene matches: 4. CDR3 sequence (DNA): TGTGCCATCAGTGAGAGGACAGGAAGCACTGAAGCTTTCTTT. Protein: CAISERTGSTEAFF.